The 8 T cell receptor beta chains listed next were all sequenced from one sample in a study of T cells in tuberculosis (dated by TCRdb to between 2017 and 2018). Libraries were constructed by the immunoSEQ multiplex PCR assay. As stored in TCRdb, this immuneACCESS dataset retains in-frame rearrangements with V and J assigned. A fraction of the clones does not appear; measured against another copy, unresolved V genes explain less than half of the discrepancy, and the remainder lacks a known reason. For this sample the table gives under 40,000 clones, of which 80% to 95% were detected only once. The ten top clones hold over 2% of the sample. The sample taken for sequencing was PBMCs. These receptor sequences come from a donor between 10 and 35 years old with latent tuberculosis or without tuberculosis infection.

The V gene is TRBV9, the J gene TRBJ2-1, with TRBD1 identical over 7 bases. The V gene's germline CDR1 is SGDLS and CDR2 YYNGEE. This CDR3 has 13 residues. Trimming at V came to 3 bases and at J to 5 bases, leaving 2 bases not matched to a gene. CDR3 region: CASSGQGDNEQFF. The CDR3 region has the DNA TGTGCCAGCAGCGGTCAGGGGGACAATGAGCAGTTCTTC.

This clone has a single count. This chain links TRBV9 with TRBJ2-3; 10 positions match TRBD1. The junction had 2 bases not matched to a gene; V was cut back by 3 bases and J by 1 base. This CDR3 contains 15 residues. Germline CDR1 is SGDLS and CDR2 is YYNGEE. The CDR3 region has the DNA TGTGCCAGCAGCGCCGGGACAGGGGGCACAGATACGCAGTATTTT. It codes for CASSAGTGGTDTQYF.

The rearrangement links TRBV5-4 to TRBJ1-2; 9 nucleotides align to TRBD1. CDR1 is SGHNT and CDR2 is YYREEE in the germline V gene (reference sequence). CDR3 length: 14 residues. V gave up 4 bases and J gave up 7 bases; unmatched junction bases: 8. CDR3 in amino acids: CASSGTGGVRGYTF. CDR3 bases: TGTGCCAGCAGCGGAACAGGGGGCGTGCGTGGCTACACCTTC.

J is TRBJ1-5 and V is TRBV30, with D maybe TRBD1 (5 bases). Germline V gives CDR1 GTSNPN, CDR2 SVGIG (reference sequence). Between the trimmed V and J ends, which lost 5 bases and 1 base, there was a span of 9 bases. CDR3 length: 13 residues. The CDR3 reads CAWSGGSNQPQHF. The CDR3 DNA follows: TGTGCCTGGTCCGGGGGGAGCAATCAGCCCCAGCATTTT.

The chain combines TRBV7-2 with TRBJ2-7, with D tentatively TRBD1 (6 bases). This CDR3 spans 14 amino acids. Trimming took 5 bases from V and 0 from J, leaving 11 bases between them. Germline V gene lookup returns CDR1 SGHTA and CDR2 FQGNSA. CDR3 in DNA: TGTGCCAGCAGCACCCGGACAGACTCCTACGAGCAGTACTTC. This encodes CASSTRTDSYEQYF.

Concerning this clone itself: Given the absence of the conserved phenylalanine or tryptophan at the CDR3 end, a read error is likely. No DNA is shown, since the ends of the CDR3 on it are uncertain; the CDR3 is the one TCRdb lists. This chain connects TRBV5-1 to TRBJ2-3; TRBD2 is taken as the D call from the table, unchecked against the DNA. The germline V gene has CDR1 SGHRS and CDR2 YFSETQ. From its first to its last residue, the CDR3 has 14 amino acids. CDR3 in amino acids: CASSLGAGETPHPV.

This chain joins TRBV7-9 and TRBJ2-1, with TRBD1 identical over 9 bases. Looked up from germline, CDR1 is SEHNR and CDR2 is FQNEAQ (reference sequence). The CDR3 has 15 amino acids. V lost 8 bases, J lost 9 bases, and 14 bases stayed unmatched. The CDR3 loop reads CASGPSGQGDAEQFF. The DNA for the CDR3 is TGTGCCAGCGGACCCTCGGGACAGGGTGATGCTGAGCAGTTCTTC.

This chain joins TRBV7-9 and TRBJ1-1, with D perhaps matching TRBD1 (5 bases). CDR3 length equals 18 residues. The V end was cut by 1 base, the J end by 1 base, with 19 bases between. CDR1 is SEHNR and CDR2 is FQNEAQ in the germline V gene (reference sequence). As DNA, the CDR3 is TGTGCCAGCAGCTTAGAAAACCAGGTCTTGGGGGGGAACACTGAAGCTTTCTTT. Its translation is CASSLENQVLGGNTEAFF.